This T cell receptor (beta chain) comes out of a study of molecular identifiers for immune sequencing clone quantification (dated by TCRdb to the late 2010s). For context, the study as a whole: For a replicate experiment, RNA from around 20,000 or 100,000 naive CD8 T cells was divided into five aliquots, of which four were sequenced. This methods study benchmarked molecular-identifier clustering-based TCR repertoire sequencing (MIDCIRS) and TCR RNA copy counting, using CD8 T cells to do so. Broad study findings and their caveats: When barcode sub-clustering was left out, chimeric consensus sequences inflated TCR diversity, with chimeras reaching as high as 47%. In CMV-specific effector cells, clones with more than 20 RNA copies accounted for over 97% of molecules, whereas in naive cells such clones accounted for under 1%. Modeling gave roughly 3 recovered TCR RNA copies per cell versus around 9.9 by digital PCR, implying approximately 30% capture efficiency. Highly expanded clone sizes could be underestimated because identical TCR molecules may share a barcode. Naive libraries contained spiked-in Jurkat TCR RNA (approximately ten copies' worth), which is not part of the donor repertoire. A single cell's worth of spiked-in Jurkat TCR RNA was reported detectable even among 850,000 to 1,000,000 naive CD8 T cells.

Many counts were recorded for this clonotype. The target of this receptor is not known. Base qualities were left out, and no much larger clone turns up one base away. Preparation of the library involved PCR. This sample was sequenced with a NextSeq 500. Bulk TCR libraries were generated as previously described, with the TCR primers listed in Table S5 used. Total RNA was purified with the Qiagen AllPrep DNA/RNA kit. Before analysis, reads from multiple sequencing runs of the same library were pooled. In the paper's pipeline: Reads were retained only if the reads had an exact TCR constant sequence, and the retained reads were trimmed to 150 nt and grouped according to their 12-nt molecular barcodes. Reads inside each barcode group were sub-clustered using a 15% Levenshtein threshold, and a quality-weighted consensus sequence was constructed for each RNA molecule. Non-functional sequences were excluded, and lower-count sequences lying one edit away from another sequence were also excluded. Barcode sub-clusters with fewer than 20% of the maximum read count were removed, based on fitting two negative binomial distributions. In-frame beta chains were kept once TCRdb had trimmed the public reads at Q25 with fastp and called clones with MiXCR. Each CDR3 protein appears once, grouped with its most common genes and DNA. The V and J calls and clone size are TCRdb's, not the authors'. A total of about 40,000 distinct CDR3 sequences appear in this sample, approximately 24% of them only once. Jointly, the top ten make up approximately 0.89% of the sample.

The CDR3 runs 16 residues from the cysteine to the phenylalanine. Of all the DNA, just the CDR3 is kept, 48 bases in frame from base 1. Trimmed from V: 4 bases; trimmed from J: 4 bases; junction bases lacking a gene match: 9. The germline V gene gives CDR1 as LGHNA and CDR2 as YSLEER. Libraries of naive CD8 T cells were generated from roughly 20,000 to 1,000,000 sorted cells, with 10%, 30% or 50% of the purified RNA used. On a BD FACSAria II, naive CD8 T cells were FACS-sorted as CD8+CD4-CCR7+CD45RA+ and collected into RLT Plus buffer. Under 11 TCR copies' worth of Jurkat RNA were spiked into about 20,000-1,100,000 naive CD8 T cell samples to test detection sensitivity. CD8 T cells were enriched with RosetteSep CD8+ T Cell Enrichment Cocktail and Ficoll-Paque, followed by ACK red cell lysis.

This sequence was found in a human donor in good health. Some libraries in this study had Jurkat cell RNA spiked in. This chain is built from TRBV4-3 and TRBJ2-1, with 8 junctional bases fitting TRBD2. Sequences were obtained from naive CD8+ T cells from blood, with Jurkat cell RNA spiked in. The cell subset or site tag for this specimen amounts to: FACS-sorted CD8+CD4-CCR7+CD45RA+ naive T cells. Here the CDR3 is given as CASSLEAGALYNEQFF. The nucleotides are TGCGCCAGCAGCCTAGAAGCGGGGGCCTTATACAATGAGCAGTTCTTC.